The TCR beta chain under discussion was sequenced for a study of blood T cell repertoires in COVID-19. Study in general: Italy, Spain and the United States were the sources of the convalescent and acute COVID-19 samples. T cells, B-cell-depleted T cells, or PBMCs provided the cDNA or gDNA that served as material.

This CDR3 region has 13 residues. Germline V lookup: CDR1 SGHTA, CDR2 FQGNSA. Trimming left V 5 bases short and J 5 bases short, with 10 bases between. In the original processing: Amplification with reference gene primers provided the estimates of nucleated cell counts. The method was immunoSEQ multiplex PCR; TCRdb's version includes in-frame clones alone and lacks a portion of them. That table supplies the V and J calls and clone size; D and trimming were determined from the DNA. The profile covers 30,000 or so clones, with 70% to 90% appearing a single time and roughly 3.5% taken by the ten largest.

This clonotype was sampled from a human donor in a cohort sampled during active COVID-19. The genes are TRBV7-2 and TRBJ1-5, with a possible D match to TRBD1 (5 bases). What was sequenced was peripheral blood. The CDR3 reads CASSIARDQPQHF. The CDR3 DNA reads TGTGCCAGCAGCATCGCCAGGGATCAGCCCCAGCATTTT.